These 30 T cell receptor beta chains share one sample of origin, sequenced in a study of shared clonotypes between healthy human individuals. Here immunoSEQ multiplex PCR was the method, and the copy in TCRdb shows in-frame clones only, minus some. Here the sample spans millions of clones, more than 85% being singletons. Specimen: naive CD4+ T cells from PBMCs. The subset is: CD45RA+ positively selected. The receptors shown here come from a man younger than 35 in good health. Some clones in this sample may be carry-over from other donors' samples.

The CDR3 region is CASTNQGGREYGYTF. As DNA, the CDR3 is TGTGCCAGCACCAACCAAGGGGGCCGGGAGTATGGCTACACCTTC. The chain couples TRBV2 to TRBJ1-2; 7 bases map to TRBD1. V shed 7 bases, J shed 5 bases, and the junction held 13 bases outside the gene matches. The V gene's germline CDR1 is SNHLY and CDR2 FYNNEI. The CDR3 runs 15 residues.

CDR3 sequence (DNA): TGTGCCAGCAGACCGGACAGGGCCACCGGGGAGCTGTTTTTT. Encoded protein: CASRPDRATGELFF. The chain links TRBV11-1 to TRBJ2-2, with TRBD1 matching over 8 bases. The CDR3 length is 14 residues. With V trimmed by 6 bases and J by 4 bases, 4 bases remained unmatched. Looked up from germline, CDR1 is SGHAT and CDR2 is FQDESV (reference sequence).

The J gene is TRBJ2-3, the V gene TRBV9, with D perhaps matching TRBD1 or TRBD2 (6 bases each). V gave up 0 bases and J gave up 6 bases, with 17 bases separating them. Germline V gene sequence: CDR1 SGDLS, CDR2 YYNGEE. The CDR3 has 16 residues. The CDR3 DNA is TGTGCCAGCAGCGTAGGTATCCGGGGGCAAGGTGATACGCAGTATTTT. Amino acid sequence: CASSVGIRGQGDTQYF.

This chain joins TRBV28 and TRBJ1-5; no reliable D call. The CDR3 is 14 amino acids. Trimming removed 3 bases at V and 5 bases at J, with 11 bases between. CDR1 is MDHEN and CDR2 is SYDVKM in the germline V gene. The CDR3 spells CASSFNPSDQPQHF. CDR3 sequence (DNA): TGTGCCAGCAGTTTCAACCCCAGCGATCAGCCCCAGCATTTT.

The CDR3 reads CATTGKGYTEAFF. The DNA for the CDR3 is TGTGCCACTACAGGGAAAGGGTACACTGAAGCTTTCTTT. The rearrangement links TRBV6-6 to TRBJ1-1, with D perhaps matching TRBD1 (6 bases). The CDR3 totals 13 residues. Germline V gene data show CDR1 as MNHNY and CDR2 as SVGAGI (reference sequence). With 10 bases removed from V and 3 bases from J, the gap between germline ends came to 15 bases.

This chain links TRBV9 with TRBJ2-4; 9 positions match TRBD2. CDR1 is SGDLS and CDR2 is YYNGEE in the germline V gene. The CDR3 consists of 20 residues. With 4 bases clipped from V and 0 bases from J, the junction kept 17 bases outside the gene matches. CDR3 loop: CASSRAPGLARPLAKNIQYF. CDR3 sequence (DNA): TGTGCCAGCAGCCGCGCCCCTGGACTAGCGAGACCCTTAGCCAAAAACATTCAGTACTTC.

The sample holds one count of this clone. The chain joins TRBV19 to TRBJ2-5; 7 bases are shared with TRBD1. The CDR3 sequence is 13 residues long. Trimming cost V 4 bases and J 3 bases; bases outside gene matches: 2. Per germline, CDR1 LNHDA and CDR2 SQIVND (reference sequence). The CDR3 protein is CASSRGTEETQYF. The CDR3 DNA sequence: TGTGCCAGTAGTAGAGGGACAGAAGAGACCCAGTACTTC.

This rearrangement joins TRBV19 to TRBJ2-7, with D perhaps matching TRBD1 (6 bases). The V end lost 5 bases, the J end lost 2 bases, and 22 bases lay between the germline ends. CDR3 length: 17 residues. Per the germline V gene, CDR1 is LNHDA and CDR2 is SQIVND (reference sequence). The CDR3 nucleotides read TGTGCCAGTAGTCCCCAAGTGGGGACAAAAGTCCCCTACGAGCAGTACTTC. This encodes CASSPQVGTKVPYEQYF.

This clone has more than one count but fewer than ten. Additional DNA sequences in this sample encode the identical CDR3. This chain joins TRBV29-1 and TRBJ1-1; D remains ambiguous. The CDR3 has 12 amino acids. Between the trimmed V and J ends, which lost 6 bases and 3 bases, there was a span of 11 bases. Germline CDR1 SQVTM, CDR2 ANQGSEA. The CDR3 nucleotides are TGCAGCGTAGCGGACGGTTACACTGAAGCTTTCTTT. Protein: CSVADGYTEAFF.

Comments on this clone: This specimen includes other DNA sequences encoding the same CDR3. The rearrangement links TRBV9 to TRBJ2-1, with TRBD2 identical over 7 bases. This CDR3 comprises 15 residues. Trimming took 3 bases from V and 1 from J; bases not matched to a gene: 4. Germline lookup yields CDR1 SGDLS and CDR2 YYNGEE. The CDR3 region is CASSGGSGSYNEQFF. Written as DNA, the CDR3 is TGTGCCAGCAGCGGCGGGAGCGGGTCCTACAATGAGCAGTTCTTC.

The chain links TRBV18 to TRBJ1-1; 7 bases fit TRBD1. Trimming took 0 bases from V and 3 from J; bases not matched to a gene: 7. The CDR3 contains 16 residues. Germline CDR1 and CDR2: KGHSH and LQKENI. The CDR3 here is CASSPPKGQGDTEAFF. In nucleotides, the CDR3 is TGTGCCAGCTCACCACCGAAGGGGCAGGGGGACACTGAAGCTTTCTTT.

This chain joins TRBV9 and TRBJ2-3; 9 bases are shared with TRBD2. Germline V gene sequence: CDR1 SGDLS, CDR2 YYNGEE. The CDR3 covers 17 residues. Trimming at V came to 0 bases and at J to 5 bases, leaving 10 bases not matched to a gene. CDR3 protein: CASSVASYASGKDTQYF. In DNA form, the CDR3 reads TGTGCCAGCAGCGTAGCTAGCTATGCTAGCGGGAAAGATACGCAGTATTTT.

This chain joins TRBV6-1 and TRBJ2-7, with TRBD1 as a possible D gene (6 bases). Germline CDR1 reads MNHNS; CDR2 reads SASEGT. Trimming took 1 base from V and 0 from J, leaving 13 bases between them. This CDR3 contains 16 residues. CDR3 in amino acids: CASSEGGDRRSYEQYF. CDR3 sequence (DNA): TGTGCCAGCAGTGAAGGGGGCGACAGGCGCTCCTACGAGCAGTACTTC.

The V gene is TRBV2, the J gene TRBJ2-7; the D gene is possibly TRBD2 (6 bases). Germline V gives CDR1 SNHLY, CDR2 FYNNEI. The CDR3 extends over 15 amino acids. Trimming stripped 6 bases from V and 2 bases from J, with 17 bases between. CDR3 region: CASREGLTTPYEQYF. The CDR3 coding sequence is TGTGCCAGCAGAGAGGGACTGACGACCCCCTACGAGCAGTACTTC.

The chain is built from TRBV11-2 and TRBJ1-2, with D perhaps matching TRBD1 (5 bases). V lost 5 bases and J lost 6, with 13 bases in between. Germline V lookup: CDR1 SGHAT, CDR2 FQNNGV. The CDR3 has 13 amino acids. CDR3 in DNA: TGTGCCAGCAGCCCCAGGGAAACGGATGGCTACACCTTC. Protein: CASSPRETDGYTF.

Remarks on this clone: The sample carries other DNA sequences with the same CDR3. The V call is TRBV5-1, the J call TRBJ2-7; 7 bases line up with TRBD2. Trimming cost V 0 bases and J 1 base; bases outside gene matches: 4. Germline V gives CDR1 SGHRS, CDR2 YFSETQ. The CDR3 contains 15 residues. The CDR3 DNA reads as TGCGCCAGCAGCTTGGCGGGGACTAAATCCTACGAGCAGTACTTC. Amino acid sequence: CASSLAGTKSYEQYF.

V and J are TRBV28 and TRBJ2-7; no clear D. V shed 2 bases and J shed 9 bases, with 14 bases lying between them. Germline assignment: CDR1 MDHEN and CDR2 SYDVKM. CDR3 length equals 13 residues. DNA of the CDR3: TGTGCCAGCAGTTTAACTAACCTACGAGGGCAGTACTTC. It encodes CASSLTNLRGQYF. Full variable domain (missing parts from reference TRBV28 and TRBJ2-7): DVKVTQSSRYLVKRTGEKVFLECVQDMDHENMFWYRQDPGLGLRLIYFSYDVKMKEKGDIPEGYSVSREKKERFSLILESASTNQTSMYLCASSLTNLRGQYFGPGTRLTVT.

V is TRBV5-1 and J is TRBJ2-5; D is unresolved. Per the germline V gene, CDR1 is SGHRS and CDR2 is YFSETQ. The CDR3 has 14 amino acids. Deletions cut 3 bases from V and 7 bases from J, with 16 bases between. The CDR3 coding sequence is TGCGCCAGCAGCTCGACCCCGGGCTTCGGGACCCAGTACTTC. This codes for CASSSTPGFGTQYF. Based on the CDR3 plus reference TRBV5-1 and TRBJ2-5, the full variable domain is KAGVTQTPRYLIKTRGQQVTLSCSPISGHRSVSWYQQTPGQGLQFLFEYFSETQRNKGNFPGRFSGRQFSNSRSEMNVSTLELGDSALYLCASSSTPGFGTQYFGPGTRLLVL.

The chain links TRBV6-5 to TRBJ1-1; 7 bases are a match to TRBD1. There are 13 residues in the CDR3. J was trimmed by 3 bases and V by 4 bases; bases with no gene match: 2. CDR1 and CDR2 (germline): MNHEY, SVGAGI. The CDR3 is CASSFTGDTEAFF. The CDR3 bases are TGTGCCAGCAGTTTTACAGGGGACACTGAAGCTTTCTTT.

The chain links TRBV15 to TRBJ2-3, with D perhaps given as TRBD1 or TRBD2 (5 bases each). The V end lost 2 bases, the J end lost 4 bases, and 34 bases lay between the germline ends. Germline V CDR1 and CDR2: LNHNV, YYDKDF (reference sequence). The CDR3 covers 22 residues. The CDR3 bases are TGTGCCACCAGCAGACCCTCCCCACTCGGGGCGCGAATACCCCTAAATCCAGATACGCAGTATTTT. It translates to CATSRPSPLGARIPLNPDTQYF.

A few counts support this clone. The rearrangement uses TRBV29-1 and TRBJ1-1; D not resolved. Germline CDR1 and CDR2: SQVTM and ANQGSEA. Trimming removed 6 bases at V and 0 bases at J, with 8 bases between. The CDR3 is 12 amino acids. The DNA for the CDR3 is TGCAGCGTACTACGGTTGAACACTGAAGCTTTCTTT. It translates to CSVLRLNTEAFF.

The chain couples TRBV14 to TRBJ2-3, with TRBD2 matching over 8 bases. This CDR3 contains 14 residues. Germline trimming cut 4 bases from V and 4 bases from J; bases unmatched to any gene: 4. The V gene's germline CDR1 is SGHDN and CDR2 FVKESK. CDR3 sequence: CASSRLAMADTQYF. Here the CDR3 DNA reads TGTGCCAGCAGCCGACTAGCGATGGCAGATACGCAGTATTTT. The full variable domain, rest sourced from reference TRBV14 and TRBJ2-3, is EAGVTQFPSHSVIEKGQTVTLRCDPISGHDNLYWYRRVMGKEIKFLLHFVKESKQDESGMPNNRFLAERTGGTYSTLKVQPAELEDSGVYFCASSRLAMADTQYFGPGTRLTVL.

V gene TRBV28 combines with J gene TRBJ1-1; D possibly corresponds to TRBD1 (6 bases). Germline V gene lookup returns CDR1 MDHEN and CDR2 SYDVKM. CDR3 length: 13 residues. V lost 5 bases to trimming and J lost 11 bases, with 18 bases between them. In DNA, the CDR3 is TGTGCCAGCAGTGTCGGGGACATATGGGTGGCTTTCTTT. It yields the protein CASSVGDIWVAFF. Using reference TRBV28 and TRBJ1-1 for the parts outside the CDR3, the full variable domain is DVKVTQSSRYLVKRTGEKVFLECVQDMDHENMFWYRQDPGLGLRLIYFSYDVKMKEKGDIPEGYSVSREKKERFSLILESASTNQTSMYLCASSVGDIWVAFFGQGTRLTVV.

This chain links TRBV5-1 with TRBJ1-4; TRBD1 matches at 8 bases. The CDR3 extends over 17 amino acids. The J segment lost 7 bases and the V segment lost 3 bases, leaving 14 bases of the junction unmatched. CDR1 is SGHRS and CDR2 is YFSETQ in the germline V gene. The CDR3 bases are TGCGCCAGCAGCTATGGACAGGGAAAGTTCGGAGCTGAAAAACTGTTTTTT. Translated: CASSYGQGKFGAEKLFF.

CDR3 protein: CASSLWNKGLNNYGYTF. CDR3 DNA sequence: TGTGCCAGCAGTTTATGGAATAAAGGACTCAATAACTATGGCTACACCTTC. This sequence joins TRBV28 and TRBJ1-2; D not certain. Trimming took 0 bases from V and 1 from J, leaving 15 bases between them. Per germline, CDR1 MDHEN and CDR2 SYDVKM. The CDR3 length is 17 residues.

V is TRBV28 and J is TRBJ2-3, with 8 bases identical to TRBD1. Germline V gene lookup returns CDR1 MDHEN and CDR2 SYDVKM. Trimming at V came to 5 bases and at J to 1 base, leaving 5 bases not matched to a gene. The CDR3 spans 15 residues. The CDR3 reads CASSQTGERTDTQYF. CDR3 nucleotides: TGTGCCAGCAGTCAGACAGGGGAGCGCACAGATACGCAGTATTTT.

This rearrangement joins TRBV15 to TRBJ2-7; D remains ambiguous. This CDR3 region has 13 residues. V shed 1 base and J shed 1 base, with 5 bases lying between them. Looked up from germline, CDR1 is LNHNV and CDR2 is YYDKDF (reference sequence). CDR3 nucleotides: TGTGCCACCAGCAGAGTGAGGTCCTACGAGCAGTACTTC. Protein sequence: CATSRVRSYEQYF.

CDR3 loop: CASSPKDGEKLFF. DNA for the CDR3: TGTGCCAGCTCACCCAAGGACGGAGAAAAACTGTTTTTT. V and J are TRBV18 and TRBJ1-4; D remains ambiguous. CDR1 is KGHSH and CDR2 is LQKENI in the germline V gene. This CDR3 has 13 amino acids. Trimming removed 3 bases from V and 8 bases from J, with 10 bases in between.

With regard to this clone: The junction and the germline gene differ at one end; a read error may be behind it. The CDR3 sequence: CAISEWVLKGNHGYTF. The CDR3 DNA sequence: TGTGCCATCAGTGAGTGGGTCTTGAAGGGTAACCATGGCTACACCTTC. The chain is built from TRBV10-3 and TRBJ1-2; D unclear. The CDR3 length is 16 residues. The germline gives CDR1 ENHRY, CDR2 SYGVKD.

V and J are TRBV30 and TRBJ2-7; D ambiguous. Trimming stripped 0 bases from V and 4 bases from J, with 10 bases between. This CDR3 has 13 amino acids. Germline CDR1 is GTSNPN and CDR2 is SVGIG (reference sequence). In DNA form, the CDR3 reads TGTGCCTGGAGTGTTATTTGGGGATACGAGCAGTACTTC. Translating it yields CAWSVIWGYEQYF.